This T cell receptor (beta chain) appears in the sequencing data of a study of T cells in Graves' hyperthyroidism and ophthalmopathy. In the study overall: The blood sample was taken at first diagnosis, before treatment began.

RNA transcripts provided the source from which TCR beta CDR3 regions were amplified. TCR CDR3 underwent first-round RT-PCR with the HTBI primer set. TCRdb re-derived calls from the multiplex PCR reads in MiXCR, one entry per CDR3 protein. The profile covers roughly 380,000 distinct CDR3 sequences, with roughly 15% appearing a single time and 5.3% taken by the ten largest. Germline V CDR1 and CDR2: LNHDA, SQIVND (reference sequence). This CDR3 contains 16 residues. The trim removed 5 bases at V and 9 bases at J, leaving 14 bases unmatched. This clonotype was seen a handful of times. Sequences were obtained from blood. The chain combines TRBV19 with TRBJ1-5; 9 nucleotides match TRBD1. The TCR sequence derives from a woman younger than 30 with Graves' hyperthyroidism. In DNA, the CDR3 is TGTGCCAGTAGTCCCCCGGACAGGGGTGGATATTGGCCCCAGCATTTT. Translated: CASSPPDRGGYWPQHF.